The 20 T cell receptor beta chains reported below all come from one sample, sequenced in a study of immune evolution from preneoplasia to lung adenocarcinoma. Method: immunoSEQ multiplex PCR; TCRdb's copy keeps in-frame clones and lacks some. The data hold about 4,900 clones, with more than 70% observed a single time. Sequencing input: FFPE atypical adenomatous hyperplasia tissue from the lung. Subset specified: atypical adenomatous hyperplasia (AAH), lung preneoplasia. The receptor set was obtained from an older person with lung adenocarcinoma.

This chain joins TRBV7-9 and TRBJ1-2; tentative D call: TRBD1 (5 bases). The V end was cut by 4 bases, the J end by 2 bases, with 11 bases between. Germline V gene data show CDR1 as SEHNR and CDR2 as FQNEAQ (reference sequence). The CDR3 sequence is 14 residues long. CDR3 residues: CASSSGRDNYGYTF. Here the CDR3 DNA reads TGTGCCAGCAGCTCCGGGCGGGACAACTATGGCTACACCTTC.

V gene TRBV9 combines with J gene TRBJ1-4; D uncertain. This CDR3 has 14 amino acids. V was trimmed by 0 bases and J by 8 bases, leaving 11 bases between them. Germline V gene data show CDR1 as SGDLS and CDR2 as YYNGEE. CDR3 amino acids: CASSVGLLGEKLFF. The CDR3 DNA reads TGTGCCAGCAGCGTAGGTCTCTTGGGGGAAAAACTGTTTTTT.

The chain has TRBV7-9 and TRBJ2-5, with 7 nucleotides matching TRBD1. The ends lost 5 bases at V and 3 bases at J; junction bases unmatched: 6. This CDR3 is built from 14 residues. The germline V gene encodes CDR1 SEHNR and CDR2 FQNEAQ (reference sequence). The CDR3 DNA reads TGTGCCAGCAGCACCCTGACAGGGAAAGAGACCCAGTACTTC. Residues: CASSTLTGKETQYF.

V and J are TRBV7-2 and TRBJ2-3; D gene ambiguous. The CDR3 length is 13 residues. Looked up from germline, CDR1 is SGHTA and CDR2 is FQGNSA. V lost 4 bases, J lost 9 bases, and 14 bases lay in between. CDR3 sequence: CASSSETLGTQYF. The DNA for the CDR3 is TGTGCCAGCAGCTCCGAGACCCTAGGCACGCAGTATTTT. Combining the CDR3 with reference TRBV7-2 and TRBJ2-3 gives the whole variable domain GAGVSQSPSNKVTEKGKDVELRCDPISGHTALYWYRQSLGQGLEFLIYFQGNSAPDKSGLPSDRFSAERTGGSVSTLTIQRTQQEDSAVYLCASSSETLGTQYFGPGTRLTVL.

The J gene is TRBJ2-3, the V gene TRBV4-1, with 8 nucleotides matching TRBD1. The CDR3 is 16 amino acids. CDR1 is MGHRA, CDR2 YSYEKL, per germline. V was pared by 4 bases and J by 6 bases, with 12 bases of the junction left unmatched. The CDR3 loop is CASSPLGQGASDTQYF. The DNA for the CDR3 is TGCGCCAGCAGCCCCCTGGGGCAGGGGGCTTCTGATACGCAGTATTTT.

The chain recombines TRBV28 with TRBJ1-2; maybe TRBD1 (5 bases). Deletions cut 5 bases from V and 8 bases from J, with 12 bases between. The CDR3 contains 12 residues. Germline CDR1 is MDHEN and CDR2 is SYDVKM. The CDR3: CASSGGTTGYTF. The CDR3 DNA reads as TGTGCCAGCAGTGGGGGAACAACCGGCTACACCTTC.

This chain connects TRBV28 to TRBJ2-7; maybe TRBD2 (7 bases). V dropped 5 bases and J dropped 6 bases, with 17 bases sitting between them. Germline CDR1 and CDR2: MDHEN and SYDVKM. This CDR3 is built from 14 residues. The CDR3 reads CASSILGGLGEQYF. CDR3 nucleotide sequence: TGTGCCAGCAGTATTCTGGGGGGGCTTGGCGAGCAGTACTTC.

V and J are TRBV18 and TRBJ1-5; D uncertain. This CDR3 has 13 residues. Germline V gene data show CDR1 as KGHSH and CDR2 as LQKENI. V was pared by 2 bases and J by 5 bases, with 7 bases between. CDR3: CASSPGPDQPQHF. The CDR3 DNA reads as TGTGCCAGCTCACCAGGGCCGGATCAGCCCCAGCATTTT. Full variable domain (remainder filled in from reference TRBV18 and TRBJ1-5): NAGVMQNPRHLVRRRGQEARLRCSPMKGHSHVYWYRQLPEEGLKFMVYLQKENIIDESGMPKERFSAEFPKEGPSILRIQQVVRGDSAAYFCASSPGPDQPQHFGDGTRLSIL.

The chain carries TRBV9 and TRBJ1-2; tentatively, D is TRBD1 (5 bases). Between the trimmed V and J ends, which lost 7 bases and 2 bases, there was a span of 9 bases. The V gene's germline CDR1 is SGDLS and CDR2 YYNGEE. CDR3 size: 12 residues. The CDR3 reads CASHRTNYGYTF. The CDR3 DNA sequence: TGTGCCAGCCACAGGACCAACTATGGCTACACCTTC.

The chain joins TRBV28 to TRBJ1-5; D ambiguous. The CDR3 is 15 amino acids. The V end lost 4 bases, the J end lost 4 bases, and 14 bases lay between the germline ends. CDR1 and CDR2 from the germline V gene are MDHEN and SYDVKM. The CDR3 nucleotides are TGTGCCAGCAGTTCCCCCCCAGGAAAAAATCAGCCCCAGCATTTT. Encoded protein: CASSSPPGKNQPQHF.

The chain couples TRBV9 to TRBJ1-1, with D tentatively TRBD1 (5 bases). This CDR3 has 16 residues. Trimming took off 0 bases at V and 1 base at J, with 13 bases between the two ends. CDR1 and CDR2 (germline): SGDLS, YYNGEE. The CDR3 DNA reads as TGTGCCAGCAGCGTAGGTTTAGACAGAAAGAACACTGAAGCTTTCTTT. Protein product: CASSVGLDRKNTEAFF.

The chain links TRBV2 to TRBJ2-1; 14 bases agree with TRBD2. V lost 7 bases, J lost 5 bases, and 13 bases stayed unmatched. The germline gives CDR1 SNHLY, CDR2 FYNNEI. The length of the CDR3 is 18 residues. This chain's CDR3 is CASNQARGTSGSHNEQFF. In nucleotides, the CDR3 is TGTGCCAGCAACCAGGCCCGGGGGACTAGCGGGAGTCACAATGAGCAGTTCTTC.

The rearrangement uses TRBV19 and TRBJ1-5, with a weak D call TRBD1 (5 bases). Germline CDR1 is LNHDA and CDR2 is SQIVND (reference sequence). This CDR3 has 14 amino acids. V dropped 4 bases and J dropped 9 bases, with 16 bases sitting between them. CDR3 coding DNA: TGTGCCAGTAGTAGTACAGGCGCCAATACGCCCCAGCATTTT. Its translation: CASSSTGANTPQHF.

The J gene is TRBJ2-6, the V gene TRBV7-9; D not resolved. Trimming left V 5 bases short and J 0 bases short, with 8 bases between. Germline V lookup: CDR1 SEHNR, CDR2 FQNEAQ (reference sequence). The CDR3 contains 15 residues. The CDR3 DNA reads TGTGCCAGCAGCAAGCTGGGCTCTGGGGCCAACGTCCTGACTTTC. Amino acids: CASSKLGSGANVLTF. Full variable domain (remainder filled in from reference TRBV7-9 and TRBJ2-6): DTGVSQNPRHKITKRGQNVTFRCDPISEHNRLYWYRQTLGQGPEFLTYFQNEAQLEKSRLLSDRFSAERPKGSFSTLEIQRTEQGDSAMYLCASSKLGSGANVLTFGAGSRLTVL.

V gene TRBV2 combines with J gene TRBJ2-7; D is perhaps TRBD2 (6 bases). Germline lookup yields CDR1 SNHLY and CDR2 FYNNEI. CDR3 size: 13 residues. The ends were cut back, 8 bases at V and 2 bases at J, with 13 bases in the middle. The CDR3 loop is CASSWDSTYEQYF. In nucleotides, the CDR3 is TGTGCCAGCTCCTGGGACTCCACCTACGAGCAGTACTTC.

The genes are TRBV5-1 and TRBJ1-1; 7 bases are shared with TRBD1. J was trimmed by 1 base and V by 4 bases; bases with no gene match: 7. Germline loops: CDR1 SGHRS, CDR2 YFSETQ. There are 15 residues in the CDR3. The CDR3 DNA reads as TGCGCCAGCAGCAAAGCGACAGGGACGAACACTGAAGCTTTCTTT. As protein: CASSKATGTNTEAFF.

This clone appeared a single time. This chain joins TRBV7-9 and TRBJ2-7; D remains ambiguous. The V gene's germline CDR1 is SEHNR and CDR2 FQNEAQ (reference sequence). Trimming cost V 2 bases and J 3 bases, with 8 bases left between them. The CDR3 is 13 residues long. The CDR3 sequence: CASSLPPNYEQYF. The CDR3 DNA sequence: TGTGCCAGCAGCTTACCGCCGAACTACGAGCAGTACTTC.

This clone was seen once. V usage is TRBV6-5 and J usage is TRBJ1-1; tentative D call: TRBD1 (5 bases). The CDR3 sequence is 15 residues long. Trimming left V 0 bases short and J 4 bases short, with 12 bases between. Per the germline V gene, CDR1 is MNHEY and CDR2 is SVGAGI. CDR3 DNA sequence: TGTGCCAGCAGTTACTCGGGCCTGGGGGGCACTGAAGCTTTCTTT. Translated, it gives CASSYSGLGGTEAFF.

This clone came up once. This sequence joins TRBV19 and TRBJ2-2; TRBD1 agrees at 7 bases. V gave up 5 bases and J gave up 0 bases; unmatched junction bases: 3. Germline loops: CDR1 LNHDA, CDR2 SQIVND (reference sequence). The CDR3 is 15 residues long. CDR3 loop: CASSVGQTNTGELFF. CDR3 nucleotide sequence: TGTGCCAGTAGTGTGGGACAGACGAACACCGGGGAGCTGTTTTTT.

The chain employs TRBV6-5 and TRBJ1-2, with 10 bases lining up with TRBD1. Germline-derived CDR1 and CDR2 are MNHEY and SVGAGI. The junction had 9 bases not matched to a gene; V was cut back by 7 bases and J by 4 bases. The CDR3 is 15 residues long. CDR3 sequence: CASTIGRDRGYGYTF. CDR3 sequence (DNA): TGTGCCAGCACCATAGGTCGGGACAGGGGCTATGGCTACACCTTC.